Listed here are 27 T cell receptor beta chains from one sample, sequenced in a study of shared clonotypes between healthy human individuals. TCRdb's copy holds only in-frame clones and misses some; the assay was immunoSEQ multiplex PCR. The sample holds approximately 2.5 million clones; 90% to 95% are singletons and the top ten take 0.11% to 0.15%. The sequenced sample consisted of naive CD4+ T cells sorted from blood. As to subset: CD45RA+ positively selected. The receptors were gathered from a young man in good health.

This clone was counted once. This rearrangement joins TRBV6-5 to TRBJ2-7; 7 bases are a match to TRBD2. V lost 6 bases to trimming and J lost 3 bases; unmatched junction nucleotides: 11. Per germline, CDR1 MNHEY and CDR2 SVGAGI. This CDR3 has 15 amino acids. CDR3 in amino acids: CASSALLVAGYEQYF. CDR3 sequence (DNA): TGTGCCAGCAGCGCGCTTTTGGTAGCGGGCTACGAGCAGTACTTC.

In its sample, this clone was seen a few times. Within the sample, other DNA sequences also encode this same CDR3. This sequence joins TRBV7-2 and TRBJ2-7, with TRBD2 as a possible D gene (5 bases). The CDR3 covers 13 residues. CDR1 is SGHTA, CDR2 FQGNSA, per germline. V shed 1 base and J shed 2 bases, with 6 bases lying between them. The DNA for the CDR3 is TGTGCCAGCAGCTTAGGCGGGCCCTACGAGCAGTACTTC. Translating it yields CASSLGGPYEQYF.

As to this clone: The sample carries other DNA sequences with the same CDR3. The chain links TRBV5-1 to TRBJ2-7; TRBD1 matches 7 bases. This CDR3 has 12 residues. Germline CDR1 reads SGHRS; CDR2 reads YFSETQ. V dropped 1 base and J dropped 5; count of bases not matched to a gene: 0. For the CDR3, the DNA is TGCGCCAGCAGCTTGCAGGGGGACGAGCAGTACTTC. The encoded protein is CASSLQGDEQYF.

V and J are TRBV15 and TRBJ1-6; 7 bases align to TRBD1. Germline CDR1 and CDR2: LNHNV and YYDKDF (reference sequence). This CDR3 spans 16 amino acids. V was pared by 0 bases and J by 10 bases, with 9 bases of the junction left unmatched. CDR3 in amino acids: CATSRDLRQGGSPLHF. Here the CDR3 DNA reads TGTGCCACCAGCAGAGATCTGAGACAGGGAGGCTCACCCCTCCACTTT.

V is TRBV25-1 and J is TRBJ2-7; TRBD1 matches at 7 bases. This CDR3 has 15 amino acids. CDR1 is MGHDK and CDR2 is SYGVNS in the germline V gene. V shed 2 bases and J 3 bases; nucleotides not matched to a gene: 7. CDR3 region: CASSEVTGVDYEQYF. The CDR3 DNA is TGTGCCAGCAGTGAAGTTACAGGGGTCGACTACGAGCAGTACTTC.

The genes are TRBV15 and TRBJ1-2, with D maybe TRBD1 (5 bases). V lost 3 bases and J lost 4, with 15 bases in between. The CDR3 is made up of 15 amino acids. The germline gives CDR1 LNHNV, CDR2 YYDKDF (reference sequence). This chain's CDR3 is CATSREVGDPYGYTF. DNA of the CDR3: TGTGCCACCAGCAGGGAGGTCGGGGACCCCTATGGCTACACCTTC.

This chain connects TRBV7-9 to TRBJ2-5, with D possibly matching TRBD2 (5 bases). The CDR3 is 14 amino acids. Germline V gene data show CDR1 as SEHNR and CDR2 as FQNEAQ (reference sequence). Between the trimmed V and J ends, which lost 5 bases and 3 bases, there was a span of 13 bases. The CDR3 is CASSPLAGEETQYF. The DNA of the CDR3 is TGTGCCAGCAGCCCCCTCGCCGGGGAAGAGACCCAGTACTTC.

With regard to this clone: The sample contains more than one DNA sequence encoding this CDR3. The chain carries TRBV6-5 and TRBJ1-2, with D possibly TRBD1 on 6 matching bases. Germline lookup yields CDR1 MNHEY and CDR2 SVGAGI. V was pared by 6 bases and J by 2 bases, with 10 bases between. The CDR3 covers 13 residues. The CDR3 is CASRRTENYGYTF. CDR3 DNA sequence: TGTGCCAGCAGACGGACAGAAAACTATGGCTACACCTTC.

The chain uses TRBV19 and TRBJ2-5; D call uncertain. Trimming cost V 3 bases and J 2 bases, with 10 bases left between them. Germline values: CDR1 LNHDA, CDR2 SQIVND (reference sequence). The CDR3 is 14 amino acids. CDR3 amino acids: CASSMTRIQETQYF. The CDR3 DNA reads TGTGCCAGTAGTATGACCCGGATACAAGAGACCCAGTACTTC.

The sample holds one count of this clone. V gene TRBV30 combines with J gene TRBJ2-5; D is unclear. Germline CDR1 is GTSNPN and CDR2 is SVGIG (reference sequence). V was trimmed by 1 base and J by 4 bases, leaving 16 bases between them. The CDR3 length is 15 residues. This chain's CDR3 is CAWSETLTFRETQYF. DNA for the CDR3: TGTGCCTGGAGTGAGACACTTACTTTTAGAGAGACCCAGTACTTC.

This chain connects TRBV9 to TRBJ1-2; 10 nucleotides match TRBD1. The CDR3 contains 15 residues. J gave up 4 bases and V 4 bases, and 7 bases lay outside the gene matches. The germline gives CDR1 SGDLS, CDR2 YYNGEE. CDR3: CASSPRQGAFYGYTF. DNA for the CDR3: TGTGCCAGCAGCCCGAGACAGGGGGCCTTCTATGGCTACACCTTC.

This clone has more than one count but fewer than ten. CDR3 coding DNA: TGTGCCAGCAGTTACTCGATGGAGAGCAATCAGCCCCAGCATTTT. Its translation is CASSYSMESNQPQHF. The rearrangement links TRBV6-5 to TRBJ1-5; D ambiguous. V shed 0 bases and J shed 1 base, with 7 bases lying between them. Germline-derived CDR1 and CDR2 are MNHEY and SVGAGI. CDR3 size: 15 residues.

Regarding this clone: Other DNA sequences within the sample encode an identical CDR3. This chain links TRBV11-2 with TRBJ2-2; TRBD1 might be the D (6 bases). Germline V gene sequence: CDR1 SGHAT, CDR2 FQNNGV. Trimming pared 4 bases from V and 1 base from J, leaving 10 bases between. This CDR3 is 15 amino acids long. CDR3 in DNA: TGTGCCAGCAGCTCCGGGACAAAGAACACCGGGGAGCTGTTTTTT. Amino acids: CASSSGTKNTGELFF.

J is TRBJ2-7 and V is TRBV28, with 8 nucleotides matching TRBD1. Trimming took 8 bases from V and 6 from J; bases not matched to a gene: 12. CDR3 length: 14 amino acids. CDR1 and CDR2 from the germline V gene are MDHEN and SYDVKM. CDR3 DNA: TGTGCCAGCGGCGATCCGGGACAGGACCGCGAGCAGTACTTC. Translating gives CASGDPGQDREQYF.

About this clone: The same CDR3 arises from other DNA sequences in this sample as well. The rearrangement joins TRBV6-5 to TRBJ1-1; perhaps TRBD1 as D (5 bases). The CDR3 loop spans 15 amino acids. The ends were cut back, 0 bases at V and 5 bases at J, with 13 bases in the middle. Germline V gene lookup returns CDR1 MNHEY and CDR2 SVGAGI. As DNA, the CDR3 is TGTGCCAGCAGTTACTCGCTGGGGGGAGGGACTGAAGCTTTCTTT. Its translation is CASSYSLGGGTEAFF.

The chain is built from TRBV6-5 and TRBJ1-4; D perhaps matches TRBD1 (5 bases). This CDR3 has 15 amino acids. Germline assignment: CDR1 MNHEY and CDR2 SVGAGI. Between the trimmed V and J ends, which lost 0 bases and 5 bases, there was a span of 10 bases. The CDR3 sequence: CASSYSRGLNEKLFF. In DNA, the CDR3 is TGTGCCAGCAGTTACTCCCGGGGCCTAAATGAAAAACTGTTTTTT.

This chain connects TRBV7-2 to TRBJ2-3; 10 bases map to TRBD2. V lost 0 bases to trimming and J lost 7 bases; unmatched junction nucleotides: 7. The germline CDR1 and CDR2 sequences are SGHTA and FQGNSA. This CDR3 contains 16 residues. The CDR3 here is CASSLASSGSGYTQYF. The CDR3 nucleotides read TGTGCCAGCAGCTTAGCGTCTAGCGGGAGTGGATATACGCAGTATTTT.

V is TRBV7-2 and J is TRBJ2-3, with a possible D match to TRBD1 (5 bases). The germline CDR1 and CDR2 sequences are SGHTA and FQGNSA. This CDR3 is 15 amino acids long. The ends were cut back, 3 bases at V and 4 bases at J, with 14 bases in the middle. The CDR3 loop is CASSLAGFHPDTQYF. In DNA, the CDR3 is TGTGCCAGCAGCTTGGCAGGGTTCCATCCAGATACGCAGTATTTT.

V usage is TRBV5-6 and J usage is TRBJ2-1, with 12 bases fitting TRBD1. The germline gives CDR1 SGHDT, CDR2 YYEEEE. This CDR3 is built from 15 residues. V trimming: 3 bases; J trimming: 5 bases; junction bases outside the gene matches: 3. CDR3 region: CASSWGQGANNEQFF. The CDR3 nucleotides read TGTGCCAGCAGCTGGGGACAGGGGGCGAACAATGAGCAGTTCTTC.

CDR3 amino acids: CASMGQPQHF. Written as DNA, the CDR3 is TGCGCCAGCATGGGTCAGCCCCAGCATTTT. V is TRBV23-1 and J is TRBJ1-5; D is ambiguous. TRBV23-1 falls under the ORF class, with uncertain function. The germline V and J ends were trimmed by 7 bases and 6 bases, with 4 bases remaining between them. The CDR3 has 10 amino acids.

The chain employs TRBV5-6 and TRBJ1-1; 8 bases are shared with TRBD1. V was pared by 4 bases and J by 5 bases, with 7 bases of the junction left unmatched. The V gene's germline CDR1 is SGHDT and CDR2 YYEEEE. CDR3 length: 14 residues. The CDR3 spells CASSVRGRETEAFF. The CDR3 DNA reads TGTGCCAGCAGCGTCAGGGGGCGCGAGACTGAAGCTTTCTTT.

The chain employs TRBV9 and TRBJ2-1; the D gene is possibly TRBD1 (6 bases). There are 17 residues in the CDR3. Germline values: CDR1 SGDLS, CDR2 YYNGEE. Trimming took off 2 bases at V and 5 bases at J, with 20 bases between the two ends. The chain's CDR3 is CASSVDRWGPPNNEQFF. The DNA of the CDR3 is TGTGCCAGCAGCGTCGACCGGTGGGGGCCCCCCAACAATGAGCAGTTCTTC.

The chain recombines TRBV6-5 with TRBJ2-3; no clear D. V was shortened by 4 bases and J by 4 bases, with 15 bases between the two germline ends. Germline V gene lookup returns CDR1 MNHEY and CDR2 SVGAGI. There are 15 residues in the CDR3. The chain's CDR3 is CASSSGLRGADTQYF. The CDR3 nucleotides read TGTGCCAGCAGTTCGGGTCTAAGAGGCGCAGATACGCAGTATTTT.

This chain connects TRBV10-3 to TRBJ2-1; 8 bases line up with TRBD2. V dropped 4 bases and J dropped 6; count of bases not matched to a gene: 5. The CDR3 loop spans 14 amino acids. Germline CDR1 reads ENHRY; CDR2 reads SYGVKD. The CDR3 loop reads CAISGTGGPNEQFF. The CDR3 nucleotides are TGTGCCATCAGTGGTACGGGAGGGCCCAATGAGCAGTTCTTC.

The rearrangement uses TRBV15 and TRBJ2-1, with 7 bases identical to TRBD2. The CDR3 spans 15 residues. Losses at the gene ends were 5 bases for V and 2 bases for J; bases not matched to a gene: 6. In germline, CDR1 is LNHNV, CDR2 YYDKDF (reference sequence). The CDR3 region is CATSLRGDAYNEQFF. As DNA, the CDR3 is TGTGCCACCAGCCTACGGGGGGACGCCTACAATGAGCAGTTCTTC. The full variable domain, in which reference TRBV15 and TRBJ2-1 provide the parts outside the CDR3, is DAMVIQNPRYQVTQFGKPVTLSCSQTLNHNVMYWYQQKSSQAPKLLFHYYDKDFNNEADTPDNFQSRRPNTSFCFLDIRSPGLGDTAMYLCATSLRGDAYNEQFFGPGTRLTVL.

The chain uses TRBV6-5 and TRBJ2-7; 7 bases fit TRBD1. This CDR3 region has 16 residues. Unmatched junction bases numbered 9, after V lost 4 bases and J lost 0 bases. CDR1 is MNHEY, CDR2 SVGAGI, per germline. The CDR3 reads CASSSRTGSSSYEQYF. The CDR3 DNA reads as TGTGCCAGCAGTTCAAGGACAGGCTCAAGCTCCTACGAGCAGTACTTC.

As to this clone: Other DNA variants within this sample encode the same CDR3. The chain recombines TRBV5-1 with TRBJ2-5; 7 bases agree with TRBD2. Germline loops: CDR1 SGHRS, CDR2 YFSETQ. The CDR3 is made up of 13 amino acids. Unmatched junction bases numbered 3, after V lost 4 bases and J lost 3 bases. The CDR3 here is CASSPSGEETQYF. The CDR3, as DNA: TGCGCCAGCAGCCCGAGCGGGGAAGAGACCCAGTACTTC.